One sample yielded the 16 T cell receptor beta chains listed below, sequenced in a study of Graves' ophthalmopathy and Graves' hyperthyroidism. Researchers took RNA transcripts and amplified TCR beta CDR3 regions from them. The first round was an RT-PCR with HTBI primers, and the second round was a multiplex PCR. TCRdb fed the multiplex PCR reads into MiXCR, producing one record per CDR3 protein. The repertoire includes approximately 480,000 distinct CDR3 sequences, around 14% of them detected once, and about 9.4% sits in the top ten. Sequenced: blood. Source of these receptors: a woman aged 30 to 39 with Graves' ophthalmopathy.

This clonotype was seen at least ten times. CDR3 residues: CSARSQSGANVLTF. DNA for the CDR3: TGCAGTGCTAGATCCCAGTCTGGGGCCAACGTCCTGACTTTC. J is TRBJ2-6 and V is TRBV20-1; no clear D. This CDR3 region has 14 residues. Germline lookup yields CDR1 DFQATT and CDR2 SNEGSKA (reference sequence). V lost 2 bases to trimming and J lost 1 base, with 6 bases between them.

This clonotype was observed many times. The chain joins TRBV12-5 to TRBJ1-1; D gene uncertain. The CDR3 covers 13 residues. CDR1 and CDR2 from the germline V gene are LGHNT and FRNRAP. Trimming pared 3 bases from V and 0 bases from J, leaving 5 bases between. As DNA, the CDR3 is TGTGCTAGTGGTTTCGGGTTGAACACTGAAGCTTTCTTT. This gives the protein CASGFGLNTEAFF.

This clonotype was found many times. The genes are TRBV15 and TRBJ2-5; D tentatively fits TRBD1 or TRBD2 (5 bases each). The germline gives CDR1 LNHNV, CDR2 YYDKDF (reference sequence). The CDR3 has 14 amino acids. Deletions cut 0 bases from V and 4 bases from J, with 9 bases between. The CDR3 here is CATSRDPGAETQYF. CDR3 coding DNA: TGTGCCACCAGCAGAGATCCCGGGGCAGAGACCCAGTACTTC.

Only a few counts were recorded for this clonotype. The chain carries TRBV5-1 and TRBJ2-6; D is undetermined. V was clipped by 0 bases and J by 4 bases, with 8 bases between them. Germline values: CDR1 SGHRS, CDR2 YFSETQ. The CDR3 has 15 amino acids. CDR3 bases: TGCGCCAGCAGCTTGGCGGTACTGGGGGCCAACGTCCTGACTTTC. Protein: CASSLAVLGANVLTF.

This clonotype was seen at least ten times. V and J are TRBV29-1 and TRBJ2-7, with 9 bases fitting TRBD1. CDR3 length: 14 residues. J lost 4 bases, V lost 3 bases, and 7 bases had no gene match. Germline CDR1 reads SQVTM; CDR2 reads ANQGSEA. Here the CDR3 reads CSVERQGGNYEQYF. CDR3 in DNA: TGCAGCGTTGAGAGACAGGGGGGAAATTACGAGCAGTACTTC.

CDR3 DNA: TGTGCCAGCAGTTCCGGGGCCAAGGACGAGCAGTACTTC. This codes for CASSSGAKDEQYF. This chain joins TRBV28 and TRBJ2-7; the D gene could be TRBD1 or TRBD2 (5 bases each). CDR3 length: 13 residues. With 4 bases removed from V and 5 bases from J, the gap between germline ends came to 12 bases. The germline V gene encodes CDR1 MDHEN and CDR2 SYDVKM.

This clonotype was recorded many times. The V gene is TRBV20-1, the J gene TRBJ1-5; 8 positions match TRBD1. The J segment lost 6 bases and the V segment lost 0 bases, leaving 4 bases of the junction unmatched. This CDR3 has 14 residues. Germline assignment: CDR1 DFQATT and CDR2 SNEGSKA (reference sequence). The CDR3 reads CSARDLDRVQPQHF. CDR3 nucleotide sequence: TGCAGTGCTAGAGATCTGGACAGGGTTCAGCCCCAGCATTTT.

In this sample, this clonotype turned up many times. The chain combines TRBV30 with TRBJ2-5; 9 nucleotides agree with TRBD2. CDR3 length: 13 residues. V shed 7 bases and J 4 bases; nucleotides not matched to a gene: 7. Germline V gives CDR1 GTSNPN, CDR2 SVGIG (reference sequence). CDR3 loop: CAFVPAGGETQYF. The CDR3 bases are TGTGCCTTCGTCCCAGCGGGGGGAGAGACCCAGTACTTC.

Many counts were recorded for this clonotype. This chain joins TRBV10-3 and TRBJ2-5, with 11 bases aligning to TRBD2. Germline assignment: CDR1 ENHRY and CDR2 SYGVKD. Unmatched junction bases numbered 5, after V lost 8 bases and J lost 0 bases. The CDR3 sequence is 15 residues long. CDR3 protein: CAIRGTSGDQETQYF. In DNA, the CDR3 is TGTGCCATCCGCGGGACTAGCGGAGACCAAGAGACCCAGTACTTC.

There are many counts of this clonotype. This rearrangement joins TRBV7-8 to TRBJ2-7; TRBD1 agrees at 8 bases. Germline values: CDR1 SGHVS, CDR2 FQNEAQ. Losses at the gene ends were 6 bases for V and 0 bases for J; bases not matched to a gene: 7. This CDR3 has 15 amino acids. The CDR3 region is CASRSGGFSSYEQYF. The CDR3, as DNA: TGTGCCAGCAGGTCAGGGGGCTTTAGCTCCTACGAGCAGTACTTC.

V is TRBV18 and J is TRBJ2-5; possible D gene TRBD1, 5 bases. Germline V lookup: CDR1 KGHSH, CDR2 LQKENI. The V end was cut by 5 bases, the J end by 3 bases, with 13 bases between. The CDR3 is 14 amino acids. CDR3 nucleotides: TGTGCCAGCTCAAACCAGGGCAGGGAAGAGACCCAGTACTTC. Its protein product is CASSNQGREETQYF.

This rearrangement joins TRBV6-1 to TRBJ1-2; tentatively, D is TRBD1 (5 bases). The V end was cut by 10 bases, the J end by 0 bases, with 21 bases between. Germline CDR1 and CDR2: MNHNS and SASEGT. This CDR3 is 16 amino acids long. The DNA for the CDR3 is TGTGCCACCCGGGACGCGTTACACCTCCCTAACTATGGCTACACCTTC. It is translated as CATRDALHLPNYGYTF.

This clonotype was recorded at least ten times. The chain is built from TRBV15 and TRBJ1-1; a weak D match, TRBD1 (5 bases). From germline, CDR1 is LNHNV and CDR2 YYDKDF (reference sequence). Trimming took off 1 base at V and 4 bases at J, with 10 bases between the two ends. The CDR3 covers 14 residues. The CDR3 here is CATSRASGGTEAFF. The CDR3 coding sequence is TGTGCCACCAGCAGAGCAAGTGGGGGCACTGAAGCTTTCTTT.

This clonotype was detected many times. The chain has TRBV20-1 and TRBJ1-2, with 8 bases that match TRBD1. The V gene's germline CDR1 is DFQATT and CDR2 SNEGSKA (reference sequence). The CDR3 runs to 16 residues. With 0 bases clipped from V and 3 bases from J, the junction kept 9 bases outside the gene matches. The CDR3 protein is CSARDQRDRWDYGYTF. Written as DNA, the CDR3 is TGCAGTGCTAGAGATCAGAGGGACAGGTGGGACTATGGCTACACCTTC.

This clonotype has a count of ten or more. The chain links TRBV28 to TRBJ1-5; no definite D call. The V end was cut by 3 bases, the J end by 0 bases, with 18 bases between. The CDR3 is made up of 18 amino acids. Germline values: CDR1 MDHEN, CDR2 SYDVKM. The CDR3 loop reads CASSFITSGYHSNQPQHF. In DNA, the CDR3 is TGTGCCAGCAGTTTTATCACATCGGGGTATCATAGCAATCAGCCCCAGCATTTT.

The DNA for the CDR3 is TGTGCCAGCAGCGAAGGGGGACAGGCGAACTATGGCTACACCTTC. It is translated as CASSEGGQANYGYTF. V is TRBV28 and J is TRBJ1-2; 8 bases are shared with TRBD1. Germline V lookup: CDR1 MDHEN, CDR2 SYDVKM. The length of the CDR3 is 15 residues. Losses at the gene ends were 6 bases for V and 2 bases for J; bases not matched to a gene: 8.